This T cell receptor beta chain was sequenced for a study of blood T cell repertoires in COVID-19 (dated by TCRdb to 2019 to 2021). As for the study more broadly: The collaborator samples originated in the United States, Italy and Spain and spanned the acute and convalescent phases of COVID-19. The sample metadata nearly always contained a de-identified subject ID, COVID-19 status, age in years and sex. Where HLA class I and class II types were available, the types were taken from metadata supplied by the sample provider, not from assay-based typing. The prospective study material was composed of cDNA or gDNA derived from T cells, B-cell-depleted T cells, or PBMCs. The dataset comprised deeply sampled blood TCRbeta repertoires from subjects exposed to, actively infected with, or recovered from COVID-19. The samples were drawn from two sources: the first 160 participants of the ongoing ImmuneRACE study, and 1,200 or so subjects contributed by 6 global collaborators. The repertoires were released in a freely available public database intended as a resource for research on the immune response to SARS-CoV-2. Overall study outcomes, separate from this receptor: How much clinical and demographic metadata was included differed by source and by participant, and the metadata was provided uncurated.

The immunoSEQ Assay, a bias-controlled multiplex PCR, was used to amplify TCRbeta CDR3 regions from genomic DNA. The original methods were these. Within the assay, amplification of reference gene primers was used to estimate how many nucleated cells each sample contained. To quantify the absolute abundance of each unique TCRbeta CDR3 rearrangement, sequence reads were collapsed and filtered. Productive Simpson clonality was computed per sample as the square root of Simpson's diversity index over productive rearrangements. Sourced from immuneACCESS, this table was stored by TCRdb with only in-frame sequences that have V and J called. A share of the clones is absent; for the studies checked, an unresolved V gene accounts for under half, and the remainder has no known explanation. Clone size and the V and J calls come from that table; the DNA yielded D and trimming. Within this sample are roughly 140,000 clones, with about 90% of them counted one time only. The top ten hold roughly a tenth of the sample.

Comment on this clone: Its antigen is not yet known. No base quality information exists; no much larger clone differs at one position. The sample holds other DNA sequences that translate to the same CDR3.

In the germline V gene (reference sequence), CDR1 corresponds to LGHDT and CDR2 to YNNKEL. Measured from the cysteine to the phenylalanine, the CDR3 is 13 residues long. Only CDR3 DNA remains: 39 bases, in frame from the first base. Trimming removed 2 bases from V and 4 bases from J, leaving 9 bases between the germline ends. Collaborating institutions collected whole blood in K2EDTA tubes following their own protocols. For TCRbeta analysis, collaborators shipped samples as frozen whole blood, isolated PBMCs, or DNA extracted from either of those sample types. This receptor was identified in a man aged 50 or older with active or convalescent COVID-19. Specimen: peripheral blood. Recombination connected TRBV3-1 (or the pseudogene TRBV3-2) to TRBJ2-7; D gene: possibly TRBD2, on 5 matching bases. The DNA sequence follows: TGTGCCAGCAGCCAAAATGGAGGTTACGAGCAGTACTTC. Its protein is CASSQNGGYEQYF.